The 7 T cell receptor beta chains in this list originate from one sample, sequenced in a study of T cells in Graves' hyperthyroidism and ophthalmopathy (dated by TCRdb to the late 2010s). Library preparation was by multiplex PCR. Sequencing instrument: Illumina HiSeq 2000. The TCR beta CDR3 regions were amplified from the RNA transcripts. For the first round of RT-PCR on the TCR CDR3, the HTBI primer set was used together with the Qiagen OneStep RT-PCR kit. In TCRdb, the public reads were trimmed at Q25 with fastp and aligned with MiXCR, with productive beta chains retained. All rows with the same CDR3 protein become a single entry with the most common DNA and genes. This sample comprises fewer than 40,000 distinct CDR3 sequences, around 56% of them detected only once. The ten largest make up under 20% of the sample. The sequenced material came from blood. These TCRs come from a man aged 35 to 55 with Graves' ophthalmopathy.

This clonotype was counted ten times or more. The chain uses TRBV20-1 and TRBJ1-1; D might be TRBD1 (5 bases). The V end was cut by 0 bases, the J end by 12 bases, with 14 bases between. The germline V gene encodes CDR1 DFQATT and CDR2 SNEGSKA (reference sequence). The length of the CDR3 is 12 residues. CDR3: CSARDSGDPPFF. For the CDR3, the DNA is TGCAGTGCTAGAGATTCGGGGGACCCACCTTTCTTT.

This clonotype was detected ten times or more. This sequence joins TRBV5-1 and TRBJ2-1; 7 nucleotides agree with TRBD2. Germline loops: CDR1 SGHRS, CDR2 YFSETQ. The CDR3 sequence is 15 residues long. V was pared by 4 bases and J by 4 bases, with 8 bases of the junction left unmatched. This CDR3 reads CASSPTGTTYNEQFF. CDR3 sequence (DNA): TGCGCCAGCAGCCCAACCGGGACTACATACAATGAGCAGTTCTTC.

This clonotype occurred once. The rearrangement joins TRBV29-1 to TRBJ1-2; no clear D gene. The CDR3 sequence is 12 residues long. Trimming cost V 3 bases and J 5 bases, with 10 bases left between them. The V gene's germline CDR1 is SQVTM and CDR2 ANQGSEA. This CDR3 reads CSVDRVSYGYTF. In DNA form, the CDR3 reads TGCAGCGTTGATCGTGTCAGTTATGGCTACACCTTC.

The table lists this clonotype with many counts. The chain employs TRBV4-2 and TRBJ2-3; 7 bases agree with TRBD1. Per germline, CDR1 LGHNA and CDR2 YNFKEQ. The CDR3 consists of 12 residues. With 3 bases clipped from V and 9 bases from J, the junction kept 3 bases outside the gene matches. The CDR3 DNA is TGTGCCAGCAGCCAGACAGGGTTGACGCAGTATTTT. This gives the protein CASSQTGLTQYF.

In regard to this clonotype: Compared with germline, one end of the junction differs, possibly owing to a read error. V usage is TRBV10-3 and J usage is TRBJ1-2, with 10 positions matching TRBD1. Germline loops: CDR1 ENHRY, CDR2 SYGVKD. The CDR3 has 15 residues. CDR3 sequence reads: CASSEGGGTGVGYTF. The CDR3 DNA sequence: TGTGCCAGCAGTGAGGGAGGCGGGACAGGGGTTGGCTACACCTTC.

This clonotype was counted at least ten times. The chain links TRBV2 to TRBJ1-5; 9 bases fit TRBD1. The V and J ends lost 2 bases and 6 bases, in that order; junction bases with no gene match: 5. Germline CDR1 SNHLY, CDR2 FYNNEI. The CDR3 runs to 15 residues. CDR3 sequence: CASSEWTGAPQPQHF. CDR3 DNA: TGTGCCAGCAGTGAATGGACAGGGGCCCCTCAGCCCCAGCATTTT.

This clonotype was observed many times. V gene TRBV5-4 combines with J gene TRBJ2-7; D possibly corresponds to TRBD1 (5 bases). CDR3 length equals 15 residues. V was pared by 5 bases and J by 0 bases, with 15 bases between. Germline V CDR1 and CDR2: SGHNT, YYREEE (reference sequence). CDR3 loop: CASSSWAGNSYEQYF. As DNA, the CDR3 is TGTGCCAGCAGTTCGTGGGCAGGGAACTCCTACGAGCAGTACTTC.